This TCR beta chain is from a study of CD8+ T cells in alopecia areata. Study-wide background: Treatment ran 6 to 18 months, with 6 months of follow-up afterward. Disease severity was quantified as SALT score of affected scalp area. Findings of the study overall: Throughout tofacitinib, many expanded lesional clones continued to persist in scalp and blood.

Regarding treatment: oral pan-JAK inhibitor, 5-10 mg twice daily. Individuals with alopecia areata gave both lesional scalp punch biopsies and peripheral blood for collection. As to this clone: Its specificity is not known.

Following extraction, RNA underwent reverse transcription to cDNA, which served as the sequencing template. Some clones are missing from TCRdb's copy, which holds only in-frame ones; the method was immunoSEQ multiplex PCR. The table lists 110,000 to 150,000 clones, 80% to 90% of them singletons. The source is a human donor with alopecia areata. The sequenced sample was CD8+ T cells sorted from blood, obtained at week 4, from a patient treated with tofacitinib.

CDR3 residues: CSVVAVDGGAHTEAFF. In nucleotides, the CDR3 is TGCAGCGTTGTGGCGGTAGATGGGGGCGCGCACACTGAAGCTTTCTTT. This rearrangement joins TRBV29-1 to TRBJ1-1; tentatively, D is TRBD1 (6 bases). Germline V gene data show CDR1 as SQVTM and CDR2 as ANQGSEA. The CDR3 extends over 16 amino acids. Trimming stripped 4 bases from V and 3 bases from J, with 21 bases between.